This entry is about one TCR beta chain. Its specificity is unknown. Profiling relied on immunoSEQ multiplex PCR, and the TCRdb table lists in-frame clones only, not all of them. The repertoire has over 100,000 clones, about 95% of them found once; the top ten carry roughly 0.89%. These data are taken from a study of cytomegalovirus exposure and HLA in healthy donors. Study-wide context: The 90 to 150 validation repertoires used the same platform as the 650 to 750 first-cohort repertoires, a later analysis reported. Study conclusions and caveats: Rare sequences made up most TCRs, while some public TCRs were found in many donors. The classifier, whose performance was assessed in both the original and validation cohorts, reportedly diagnosed cytomegalovirus status with high specificity and sensitivity.

Separate from the roughly 610-subject first cohort, the approximately 120-subject validation cohort was the one that the donors belonged to. Material for sequencing was PBMCs. The clonotype comes from a woman aged 18-29 years in good health and CMV-seronegative.

CDR3 in DNA: TGTGCCAGCAGTACAGGGGGGGGGAGTACCAATGAGCAGTTCTTC. This encodes CASSTGGGSTNEQFF. The chain couples TRBV27 to TRBJ2-1, with D perhaps matching TRBD1 (8 bases). Germline values: CDR1 MNHEY, CDR2 SMNVEV (reference sequence). Trimming stripped 5 bases from V and 6 bases from J, with 17 bases between. The CDR3 is 15 amino acids.